The present T cell receptor beta chain was sequenced within a study of Tregs in tolerant kidney transplant recipients. Repertoires were generated with immunoSEQ multiplex PCR, while TCRdb's copy carries only in-frame clones and drops some. Of about 14,000 clones detected, approximately 90% appear once; the ten largest clones hold 13%. This receptor was taken from a human donor in good health. The sample consisted of CD8+ T cells from blood.

The chain's CDR3 is CASSFADRGAIYEQYF. CDR3 nucleotides: TGTGCCAGCAGTTTTGCCGACAGGGGGGCGATCTACGAGCAGTACTTC. This chain connects TRBV28 to TRBJ2-5; 9 bases map to TRBD1. The end of the DNA is better explained by TRBJ2-7, so the J call may be wrong. The CDR3 consists of 16 residues. Germline V gene data show CDR1 as MDHEN and CDR2 as SYDVKM.